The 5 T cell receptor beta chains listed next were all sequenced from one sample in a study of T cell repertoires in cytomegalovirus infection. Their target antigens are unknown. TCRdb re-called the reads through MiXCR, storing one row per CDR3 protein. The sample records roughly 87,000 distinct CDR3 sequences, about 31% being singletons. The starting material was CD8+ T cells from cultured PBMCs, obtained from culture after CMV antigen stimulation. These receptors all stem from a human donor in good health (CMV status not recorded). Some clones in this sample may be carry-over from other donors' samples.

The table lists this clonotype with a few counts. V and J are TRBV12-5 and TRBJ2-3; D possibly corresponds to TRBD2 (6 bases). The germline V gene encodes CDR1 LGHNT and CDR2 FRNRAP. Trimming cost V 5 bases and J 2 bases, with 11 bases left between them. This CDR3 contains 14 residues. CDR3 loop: CASGPGLSTDTQYF. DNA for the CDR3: TGTGCTAGTGGTCCGGGACTCTCCACAGATACGCAGTATTTT.

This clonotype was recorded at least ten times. CDR3: CSAPTSGGAETQYF. DNA for the CDR3: TGCAGTGCGCCGACTAGCGGGGGGGCGGAGACCCAGTACTTC. This sequence joins TRBV20-1 and TRBJ2-5; the match to TRBD2 covers 14 bases. This CDR3 is 14 amino acids long. The V segment lost 6 bases and the J segment 5 bases; nucleotides outside the gene matches: 5. The V gene's germline CDR1 is DFQATT and CDR2 SNEGSKA (reference sequence).

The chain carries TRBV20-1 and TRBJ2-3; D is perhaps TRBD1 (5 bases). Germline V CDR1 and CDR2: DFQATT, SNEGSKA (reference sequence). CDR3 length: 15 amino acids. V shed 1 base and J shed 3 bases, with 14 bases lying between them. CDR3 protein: CSARVWQGQTDTQYF. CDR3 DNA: TGCAGTGCTAGAGTTTGGCAGGGCCAGACAGATACGCAGTATTTT.

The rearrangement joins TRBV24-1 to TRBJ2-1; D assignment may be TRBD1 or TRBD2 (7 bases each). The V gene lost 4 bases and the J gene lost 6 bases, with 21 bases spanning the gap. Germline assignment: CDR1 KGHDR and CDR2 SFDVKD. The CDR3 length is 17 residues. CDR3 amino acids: CATSELDREGPSNEQFF. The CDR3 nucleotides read TGTGCCACCAGTGAGCTAGACAGGGAGGGCCCTTCCAATGAGCAGTTCTTC.

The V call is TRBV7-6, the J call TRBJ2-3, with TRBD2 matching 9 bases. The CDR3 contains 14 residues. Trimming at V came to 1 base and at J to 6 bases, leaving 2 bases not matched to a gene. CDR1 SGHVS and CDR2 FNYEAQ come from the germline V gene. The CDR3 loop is CASSLGTSADTQYF. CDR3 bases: TGTGCCAGCAGCTTAGGGACTAGCGCTGATACGCAGTATTTT. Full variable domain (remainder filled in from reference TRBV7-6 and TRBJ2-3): GAGVSQSPRYKVTKRGQDVALRCDPISGHVSLYWYRQALGQGPEFLTYFNYEAQQDKSGLPNDRFSAERPEGSISTLTIQRTEQRDSAMYRCASSLGTSADTQYFGPGTRLTVL.